These 5 T cell receptor beta chains were all obtained from the same sample, sequenced in a study of T cells in Graves' hyperthyroidism and ophthalmopathy. Amplification targeted TCR beta CDR3 regions from RNA transcripts. When the TCR CDR3 underwent first-round RT-PCR, the HTBI primer set was used. Using its own MiXCR run on the multiplex PCR reads, TCRdb lists one record per CDR3 protein. The sample yields a few hundred thousand distinct CDR3 sequences, about 46% seen once. Material: peripheral blood or thyroid tissue (not recorded which). The receptors were gathered from an adult woman with Graves' disease, either hyperthyroidism or ophthalmopathy (not recorded which).

This clonotype was seen a few times. The V call is TRBV6-1, the J call TRBJ2-7, with 7 bases identical to TRBD1. CDR1 and CDR2 from the germline V gene are MNHNS and SASEGT. CDR3 length: 14 residues. V shed 3 bases, J shed 7 bases, and the junction held 9 bases outside the gene matches. The DNA for the CDR3 is TGTGCCAGCAGTGATGGCAGGGGGACCCAGGAGCAGTACTTC. This sequence encodes CASSDGRGTQEQYF.

The chain is built from TRBV7-9 and TRBJ2-5; 12 positions match TRBD1. V shed 5 bases, J shed 5 bases, and the junction held 6 bases outside the gene matches. The CDR3 runs 15 residues. The germline V gene encodes CDR1 SEHNR and CDR2 FQNEAQ (reference sequence). CDR3 coding DNA: TGTGCCAGCAGCCACCGGGACAGGGGGCGGGAGACCCAGTACTTC. Translation: CASSHRDRGRETQYF.

This clonotype was counted many times. This chain links TRBV7-2 with TRBJ1-6, with D perhaps TRBD1 (6 bases). The CDR3 spans 16 residues. Looked up from germline, CDR1 is SGHTA and CDR2 is FQGNSA. Trimming pared 5 bases from V and 7 bases from J, leaving 18 bases between. This CDR3 reads CASSGQAGAGNSPLHF. CDR3 sequence (DNA): TGTGCCAGCAGCGGGCAAGCGGGGGCCGGCAATTCACCCCTCCACTTT.

In its sample, this clonotype was seen once. The chain joins TRBV20-1 to TRBJ1-5; 9 bases agree with TRBD1. Germline V gives CDR1 DFQATT, CDR2 SNEGSKA (reference sequence). The CDR3 runs 14 residues. J gave up 2 bases and V 3 bases, and 2 bases lay outside the gene matches. CDR3: CSASGTGCNQPQHF. The CDR3 DNA is TGCAGTGCTAGTGGGACAGGGTGCAATCAGCCCCAGCATTTT.

The sample holds many counts of this clonotype. The genes are TRBV15 and TRBJ2-7; 7 bases fit TRBD2. Germline CDR1 is LNHNV and CDR2 is YYDKDF (reference sequence). The CDR3 totals 13 residues. V lost 4 bases and J lost 7; bases outside the gene matches: 7. The CDR3 region is CATSNREAEEQYF. As DNA, the CDR3 is TGTGCCACCAGCAACCGGGAGGCCGAGGAGCAGTACTTC.